These 27 T cell receptor beta chains came from one sample sequenced in a study of blood T cell repertoires in COVID-19. Assay used: immunoSEQ multiplex PCR; TCRdb lists only in-frame clones, some missing. This sample has under 300,000 clones, with approximately 83% found just once. Sequencing was carried out using PBMCs or T cells enriched from blood (not recorded which). These receptor sequences come from a woman aged 40 to 50 with acute COVID-19.

The V gene is TRBV9, the J gene TRBJ2-1, with D possibly matching TRBD2 (6 bases). CDR1 SGDLS and CDR2 YYNGEE come from the germline V gene. V was clipped by 4 bases and J by 1 base, with 12 bases between them. CDR3 length: 15 amino acids. CDR3 sequence: CASSPEGQSYNEQFF. The DNA for the CDR3 is TGTGCCAGCAGCCCGGAGGGGCAGTCCTACAATGAGCAGTTCTTC.

This sequence joins TRBV5-1 and TRBJ2-7; 10 bases fit TRBD2. The CDR3 runs to 18 residues. Germline trimming cut 1 base from V and 2 bases from J; bases unmatched to any gene: 12. Germline loops: CDR1 SGHRS, CDR2 YFSETQ. The CDR3: CASSLTSTGTSVAYEQYF. For the CDR3, the DNA is TGCGCCAGCAGCTTGACTTCAACCGGGACTAGCGTTGCCTACGAGCAGTACTTC.

The chain recombines TRBV10-3 with TRBJ1-6; 7 bases agree with TRBD1. Germline V gene sequence: CDR1 ENHRY, CDR2 SYGVKD. The V and J ends lost 6 bases and 7 bases, in that order; junction bases with no gene match: 3. The length of the CDR3 is 13 residues. The CDR3: CAIRGTANSPLHF. As DNA, the CDR3 is TGTGCCATCAGGGGGACAGCAAATTCACCCCTCCACTTT.

On this clone itself: Relative to the germline gene, one junction end is altered; a read error may explain this. The chain recombines TRBV20-1 with TRBJ1-1; D unresolved. CDR1 and CDR2 (germline): DFQATT, SNEGSKA (reference sequence). The CDR3 covers 8 residues. DNA of the CDR3: TGCAGTGCTAGCGGACTAACCTTT. The encoded protein is CSASGLTF.

The chain recombines TRBV9 with TRBJ2-3, with D possibly TRBD1 on 6 matching bases. Trimming left V 0 bases short and J 6 bases short, with 14 bases between. From germline, CDR1 is SGDLS and CDR2 YYNGEE. This CDR3 contains 15 residues. CDR3 region: CASSVGGTLGDTQYF. DNA for the CDR3: TGTGCCAGCAGCGTAGGGGGGACACTTGGGGATACGCAGTATTTT.

The V gene is TRBV4-2, the J gene TRBJ2-1; TRBD2 matches at 12 bases. The J segment lost 4 bases and the V segment lost 4 bases, leaving 5 bases of the junction unmatched. This CDR3 comprises 16 residues. Germline lookup yields CDR1 LGHNA and CDR2 YNFKEQ. In DNA form, the CDR3 reads TGTGCCAGCAGCCTCCGACTAGCGGGGGATTACAATGAGCAGTTCTTC. Its protein product is CASSLRLAGDYNEQFF.

The J gene is TRBJ2-3, the V gene TRBV24-1; D might be TRBD2 (5 bases). The CDR3 covers 18 residues. Between the trimmed V and J ends, which lost 6 bases and 4 bases, there was a span of 25 bases. Germline V lookup: CDR1 KGHDR, CDR2 SFDVKD. CDR3 loop: CATSNPVGPAARADTQYF. In nucleotides, the CDR3 is TGTGCCACCAGTAACCCCGTCGGCCCAGCGGCGAGGGCAGATACGCAGTATTTT.

To note about this clone: The same CDR3 also results from other DNA sequences found in this sample. V gene TRBV7-9 combines with J gene TRBJ2-7; unclear D gene. The CDR3 consists of 12 residues. The V and J ends lost 1 base and 6 bases respectively, with 7 bases between them. The germline CDR1 and CDR2 sequences are SEHNR and FQNEAQ (reference sequence). The CDR3: CASSLVASEQYF. Here the CDR3 DNA reads TGTGCCAGCAGCTTAGTAGCTAGCGAGCAGTACTTC.

V gene TRBV21-1 combines with J gene TRBJ1-2; TRBD1 reflects the table's D call only, with no check against the DNA. TRBV21-1 is labeled a pseudogene. The CDR3 extends over 13 amino acids. In nucleotides, the CDR3 is TGTGCCAGCAGCAAGACAGAAGCTCATGGCTACACCTTC. This sequence encodes CASSKTEAHGYTF.

CDR3 nucleotide sequence: TGTGCCAGCAGCTTCTTGATGGACAGGCTTGATCAGCCCCAGCATTTT. Amino acids: CASSFLMDRLDQPQHF. The chain couples TRBV7-8 to TRBJ1-5; 7 positions agree with TRBD1. The CDR3 extends over 16 amino acids. Germline CDR1 reads SGHVS; CDR2 reads FQNEAQ. The junction had 10 bases not matched to a gene; V was cut back by 3 bases and J by 5 bases.

This clone was found a few times. The V call is TRBV5-4, the J call TRBJ1-1, with 7 nucleotides matching TRBD1. The CDR3 spans 16 residues. Germline values: CDR1 SGHNT, CDR2 YYREEE (reference sequence). Trimming cost V 4 bases and J 2 bases; bases outside gene matches: 11. The CDR3 coding sequence is TGTGCCAGCAGCATCGACAGGGAAGGGTTAAACACTGAAGCTTTCTTT. Amino acid sequence: CASSIDREGLNTEAFF.

This chain connects TRBV11-3 to TRBJ2-3; TRBD2 matches 9 bases. Trimming took 5 bases from V and 1 from J; bases not matched to a gene: 1. CDR1 is SGHNT and CDR2 is YENEEA in the germline V gene. There are 14 residues in the CDR3. The CDR3 is CASSVAGGTDTQYF. CDR3 DNA sequence: TGTGCCAGCAGCGTAGCGGGAGGCACAGATACGCAGTATTTT. Looking up the rest from reference TRBV11-3 and TRBJ2-3 gives the full variable domain: EAGVVQSPRYKIIEKKQPVAFWCNPISGHNTLYWYLQNLGQGPELLIRYENEEAVDDSQLPKDRFSAERLKGVDSTLKIQPAELGDSAVYLCASSVAGGTDTQYFGPGTRLTVL.

V and J are TRBV6-2 or TRBV6-3 and TRBJ1-2; 7 bases agree with TRBD1. The V and J ends lost 4 bases and 4 bases, in that order; junction bases with no gene match: 9. The CDR3 is 15 residues long. Germline V lookup: CDR1 MNHEY, CDR2 SVGEGT. The CDR3 loop reads CASSSTDRAFYGYTF. As DNA, the CDR3 is TGTGCCAGCAGTTCGACCGACAGGGCCTTCTATGGCTACACCTTC.

The chain is built from TRBV19 and TRBJ1-5; D perhaps matches TRBD1 (6 bases). The germline V gene has CDR1 LNHDA and CDR2 SQIVND (reference sequence). With 3 bases removed from V and 4 bases from J, the gap between germline ends came to 10 bases. The CDR3 extends over 14 amino acids. The DNA of the CDR3 is TGTGCCAGTAGTATTCGGACAGAAAATCAGCCCCAGCATTTT. Its protein product is CASSIRTENQPQHF.

The chain couples TRBV6-5 to TRBJ1-2; no clear D gene. Trimming left V 7 bases short and J 7 bases short, with 16 bases between. Per the germline V gene, CDR1 is MNHEY and CDR2 is SVGAGI. The CDR3 is made up of 13 amino acids. The CDR3 reads CASNTAGSLGYTF. The CDR3 region has the DNA TGTGCCAGCAATACCGCGGGATCCCTTGGCTACACCTTC.

This clone was found once. The J gene is TRBJ2-1, the V gene TRBV30, with a weak D call TRBD1 (6 bases). The germline V gene has CDR1 GTSNPN and CDR2 SVGIG (reference sequence). This CDR3 has 14 amino acids. The V end was cut by 5 bases, the J end by 7 bases, with 18 bases between. In nucleotides, the CDR3 is TGTGCCTGGTGGGTGGGACAACCGAGTAATGAGCAGTTCTTC. Encoded protein: CAWWVGQPSNEQFF.

The rearrangement links TRBV23-1 to TRBJ2-2; D uncertain. TRBV23-1 is an open reading frame whose function is uncertain. V was pared by 4 bases and J by 4 bases, with 10 bases between. The CDR3 has 14 residues. Here the CDR3 DNA reads TGCGCCAGCAGTCTCATCCCCCCCACCGGGGAGCTGTTTTTT. Translated, it gives CASSLIPPTGELFF.

The chain uses TRBV5-1 and TRBJ2-1; tentatively, D is TRBD1 (5 bases). There are 14 residues in the CDR3. V was cut by 3 bases and J by 8 bases, with 15 bases left in between. CDR1 SGHRS and CDR2 YFSETQ come from the germline V gene. The chain's CDR3 is CASSSGQVGDEQFF. CDR3 sequence (DNA): TGCGCCAGCAGCTCAGGACAAGTTGGTGATGAGCAGTTCTTC.

The chain links TRBV5-4 to TRBJ2-5; no firm D call. This CDR3 has 12 residues. The V gene lost 4 bases and the J gene lost 0 bases, with 4 bases spanning the gap. The V gene's germline CDR1 is SGHNT and CDR2 YYREEE (reference sequence). CDR3 DNA sequence: TGTGCCAGCAGCCCAAACCAAGAGACCCAGTACTTC. Protein sequence: CASSPNQETQYF.

The chain employs TRBV9 and TRBJ1-2; a possible D gene is TRBD1 (6 bases). Trimming took 3 bases from V and 7 from J, leaving 19 bases between them. The CDR3 consists of 15 residues. Looked up from germline, CDR1 is SGDLS and CDR2 is YYNGEE. This CDR3 is CASSAPRDNSGGYTF. CDR3 coding DNA: TGTGCCAGCAGCGCACCCCGGGACAACTCGGGTGGCTACACCTTC.

This rearrangement joins TRBV7-2 to TRBJ2-1; 10 positions match TRBD1. CDR1 and CDR2 from the germline V gene are SGHTA and FQGNSA. The V and J ends lost 5 bases and 8 bases, in that order; junction bases with no gene match: 6. The CDR3 loop spans 14 amino acids. This chain's CDR3 is CASSTGQGRDEQFF. The CDR3 coding sequence is TGTGCCAGCAGCACGGGACAGGGGAGAGATGAGCAGTTCTTC.

V usage is TRBV9 and J usage is TRBJ2-3; perhaps TRBD2 as D (5 bases). Trimming took off 3 bases at V and 2 bases at J, with 7 bases between the two ends. In germline, CDR1 is SGDLS, CDR2 YYNGEE. The CDR3 runs 13 residues. The CDR3 loop reads CASSDGLTDTQYF. The CDR3 region has the DNA TGTGCCAGCAGCGACGGACTCACAGATACGCAGTATTTT.

As DNA, the CDR3 is TGTGCCAGCAGCGACAGGGTCTCCTACAATGAGCAGTTCTTC. Its protein is CASSDRVSYNEQFF. V gene TRBV9 combines with J gene TRBJ2-1; a possible D gene is TRBD1 (6 bases). The V end was cut by 3 bases, the J end by 0 bases, with 7 bases between. The CDR3 totals 14 residues. Germline CDR1 reads SGDLS; CDR2 reads YYNGEE.

The V and J genes are TRBV30 and TRBJ2-5; 11 bases are a match to TRBD2. CDR3 length: 15 residues. V was pared by 3 bases and J by 5 bases, with 8 bases of the junction left unmatched. Germline lookup yields CDR1 GTSNPN and CDR2 SVGIG (reference sequence). The DNA for the CDR3 is TGTGCCTGGAGCCGGGTAGCGGGAGGGCGTGAGACCCAGTACTTC. It translates to CAWSRVAGGRETQYF. The full variable domain, with the rest looked up from reference TRBV30 and TRBJ2-5, is SQTIHQWPATLVQPVGSPLSLECTVEGTSNPNLYWYRQAAGRGLQLLFYSVGIGQISSEVPQNLSASRPQDRQFILSSKKLLLSDSGFYLCAWSRVAGGRETQYFGPGTRLLVL.

This clone was seen a few times. This chain joins TRBV5-1 and TRBJ1-2; D perhaps matches TRBD1 (5 bases). The CDR3 is 14 residues long. With 0 bases removed from V and 7 bases from J, the gap between germline ends came to 13 bases. In germline, CDR1 is SGHRS, CDR2 YFSETQ. CDR3 bases: TGCGCCAGCAGCTTGGTGCGGGGGGTAGGTGGCTACACCTTC. This codes for CASSLVRGVGGYTF. The full variable domain, rest sourced from reference TRBV5-1 and TRBJ1-2, is KAGVTQTPRYLIKTRGQQVTLSCSPISGHRSVSWYQQTPGQGLQFLFEYFSETQRNKGNFPGRFSGRQFSNSRSEMNVSTLELGDSALYLCASSLVRGVGGYTFGSGTRLTVV.

The chain joins TRBV6-5 to TRBJ2-7; 7 nucleotides match TRBD2. With V trimmed by 3 bases and J by 1 base, 6 bases remained unmatched. Germline loops: CDR1 MNHEY, CDR2 SVGAGI. There are 15 residues in the CDR3. Written as DNA, the CDR3 is TGTGCCAGCAGTTATATTGCGGGGGTATCCTACGAGCAGTACTTC. Its protein is CASSYIAGVSYEQYF.

V gene TRBV7-2 combines with J gene TRBJ2-5, with D uncertain. Germline loops: CDR1 SGHTA, CDR2 FQGNSA. V was pared by 2 bases and J by 3 bases, with 7 bases between. The CDR3 is 13 residues long. CDR3 region: CASSLQKEETQYF. The CDR3 region has the DNA TGTGCCAGCAGCTTACAGAAAGAAGAGACCCAGTACTTC.